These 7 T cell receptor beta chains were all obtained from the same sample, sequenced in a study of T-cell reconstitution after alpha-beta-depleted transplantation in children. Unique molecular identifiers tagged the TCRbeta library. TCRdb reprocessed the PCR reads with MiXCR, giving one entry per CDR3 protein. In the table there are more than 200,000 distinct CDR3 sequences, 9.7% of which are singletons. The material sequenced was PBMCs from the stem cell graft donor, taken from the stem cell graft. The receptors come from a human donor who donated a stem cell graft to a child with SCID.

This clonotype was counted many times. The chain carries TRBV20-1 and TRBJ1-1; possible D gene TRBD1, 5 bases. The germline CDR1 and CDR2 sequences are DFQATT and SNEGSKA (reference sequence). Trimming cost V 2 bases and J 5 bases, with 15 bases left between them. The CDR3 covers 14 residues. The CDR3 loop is CSARSPGRKTEAFF. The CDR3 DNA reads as TGCAGTGCTAGAAGCCCAGGGAGAAAGACTGAAGCTTTCTTT.

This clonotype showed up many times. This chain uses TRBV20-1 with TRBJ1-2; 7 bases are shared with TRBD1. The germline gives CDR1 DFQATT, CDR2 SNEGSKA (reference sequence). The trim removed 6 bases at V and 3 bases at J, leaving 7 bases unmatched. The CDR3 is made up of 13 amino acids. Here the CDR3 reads CSAARDSHYGYTF. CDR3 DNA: TGCAGTGCCGCCCGGGACAGTCACTATGGCTACACCTTC.

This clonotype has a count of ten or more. DNA for the CDR3: TGCAGTGCTAGAGCTGTAGCGGGGGGTACCTACGAGCAGTACTTC. It codes for CSARAVAGGTYEQYF. The rearrangement joins TRBV20-1 to TRBJ2-7; 10 bases line up with TRBD2. V trimming: 1 base; J trimming: 2 bases; junction bases outside the gene matches: 5. Germline V gene data show CDR1 as DFQATT and CDR2 as SNEGSKA (reference sequence). This CDR3 spans 15 amino acids.

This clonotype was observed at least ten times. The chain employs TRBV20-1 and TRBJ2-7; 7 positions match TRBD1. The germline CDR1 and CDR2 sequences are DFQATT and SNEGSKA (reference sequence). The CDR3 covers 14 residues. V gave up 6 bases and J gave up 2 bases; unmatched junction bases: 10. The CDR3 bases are TGCAGTGCAACTGCGACAGGGCTTCCCTACGAGCAGTACTTC. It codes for CSATATGLPYEQYF.

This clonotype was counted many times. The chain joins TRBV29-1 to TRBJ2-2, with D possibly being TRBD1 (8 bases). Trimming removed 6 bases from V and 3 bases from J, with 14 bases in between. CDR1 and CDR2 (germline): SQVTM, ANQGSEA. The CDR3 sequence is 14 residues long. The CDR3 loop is CSVQQGGDTGELFF. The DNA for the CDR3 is TGCAGCGTGCAACAGGGGGGGGACACCGGGGAGCTGTTTTTT.

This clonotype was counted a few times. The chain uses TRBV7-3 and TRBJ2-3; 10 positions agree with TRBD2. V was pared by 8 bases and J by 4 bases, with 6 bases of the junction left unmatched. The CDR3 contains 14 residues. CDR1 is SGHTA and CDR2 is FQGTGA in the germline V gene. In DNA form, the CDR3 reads TGTGCCAGCGCCAGCGGGGGGGCCGCAGATACGCAGTATTTT. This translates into CASASGGAADTQYF. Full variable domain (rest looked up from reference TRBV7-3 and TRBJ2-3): GAGVSQTPSNKVTEKGKYVELRCDPISGHTALYWYRQSLGQGPEFLIYFQGTGAADDSGLPNDRFFAVRPEGSVSTLKIQRTERGDSAVYLCASASGGAADTQYFGPGTRLTVL.

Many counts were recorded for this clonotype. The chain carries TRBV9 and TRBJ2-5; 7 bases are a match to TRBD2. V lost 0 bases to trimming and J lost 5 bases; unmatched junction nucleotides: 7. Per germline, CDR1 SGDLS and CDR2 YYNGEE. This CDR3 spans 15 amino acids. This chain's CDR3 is CASSVDGAAGETQYF. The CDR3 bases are TGTGCCAGCAGCGTAGATGGCGCAGCGGGGGAGACCCAGTACTTC. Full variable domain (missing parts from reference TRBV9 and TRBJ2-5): DSGVTQTPKHLITATGQRVTLRCSPRSGDLSVYWYQQSLDQGLQFLIQYYNGEERAKGNILERFSAQQFPDLHSELNLSSLELGDSALYFCASSVDGAAGETQYFGPGTRLLVL.